A single sample is the source of the 17 T cell receptor beta chains below, sequenced in a study of CD8 T cells in ankylosing spondylitis. Study observations and caveats: Apparently characteristic of ankylosing spondylitis blood was a TCR beta motif (about eight highly homologous variants).

These TCRs' antigens remain unknown. TCRdb re-called the 5' RACE reads with MiXCR, one entry per CDR3 protein. The sample lists just under 550,000 distinct CDR3 sequences, approximately 12% seen once, with under 7.5% in the top ten. The sequenced sample consisted of blood, either unsorted or a sorted T cell fraction (not recorded which). These receptor sequences come from a male donor with ankylosing spondylitis.

The rearrangement uses TRBV2 and TRBJ2-4, with 10 positions matching TRBD1. After removal of 9 bases from V and 0 bases from J, the junction contained 5 bases not matched to a gene. The CDR3 is made up of 15 amino acids. Germline CDR1 reads SNHLY; CDR2 reads FYNNEI. This CDR3 is CARTGTGVAKNIQYF. The CDR3 DNA reads as TGTGCCAGGACTGGGACAGGGGTAGCCAAAAACATTCAGTACTTC.

The chain uses TRBV7-9 and TRBJ1-1; 12 positions agree with TRBD1. CDR3 length: 15 amino acids. Germline loops: CDR1 SEHNR, CDR2 FQNEAQ (reference sequence). V was clipped by 6 bases and J by 9 bases; unmatched bases: 11. CDR3 protein: CASRPGTGGAEKAFF. Here the CDR3 DNA reads TGTGCCAGCAGACCAGGGACAGGGGGCGCGGAGAAAGCTTTCTTT.

This clonotype was found a few times. The chain combines TRBV13 with TRBJ2-1; 7 nucleotides line up with TRBD2. The junction had 9 bases not matched to a gene; V was cut back by 5 bases and J by 8 bases. Germline loops: CDR1 PRHDT, CDR2 FYEKMQ (reference sequence). The CDR3 loop spans 14 amino acids. The CDR3 region is CASSATGLPDEQFF. CDR3 DNA: TGTGCCAGCAGCGCTACGGGACTACCCGATGAGCAGTTCTTC.

The V and J genes are TRBV2 and TRBJ2-1, with D possibly matching TRBD1 (6 bases). Between the trimmed V and J ends, which lost 3 bases and 12 bases, there was a span of 15 bases. Germline lookup yields CDR1 SNHLY and CDR2 FYNNEI. The CDR3 extends over 13 amino acids. In nucleotides, the CDR3 is TGTGCCAGCAGTGAGAGGAAGGACAGTCGGCAGTTCTTC. This gives the protein CASSERKDSRQFF.

This clonotype was picked up many times. V and J are TRBV6-5 and TRBJ1-4; D perhaps matches TRBD1 (5 bases). Trimming took off 2 bases at V and 2 bases at J, with 6 bases between the two ends. The V gene's germline CDR1 is MNHEY and CDR2 SVGAGI. The length of the CDR3 is 14 residues. The CDR3 spells CASSYGATNEKLFF. CDR3 coding DNA: TGTGCCAGCAGTTACGGGGCTACTAATGAAAAACTGTTTTTT.

This chain links TRBV5-1 with TRBJ2-1; D gene unclear. With 1 base removed from V and 0 bases from J, the gap between germline ends came to 11 bases. Per germline, CDR1 SGHRS and CDR2 YFSETQ. The CDR3 is 16 residues long. The CDR3 sequence is CASSLSKSSSYNEQFF. The CDR3 coding sequence is TGCGCCAGCAGCTTGAGCAAATCAAGCTCCTACAATGAGCAGTTCTTC.

The rearrangement uses TRBV4-1 and TRBJ2-1; TRBD2 matches 12 bases. V lost 0 bases to trimming and J lost 10 bases; unmatched junction nucleotides: 13. CDR3 length: 18 residues. Germline CDR1 is MGHRA and CDR2 is YSYEKL. The CDR3 nucleotides are TGCGCCAGCAGCCAAGATATAAGGGAGCTAGCGGGAGGGAGAGAGCAGTTCTTC. Protein sequence: CASSQDIRELAGGREQFF.

This clonotype appeared a few times. The chain recombines TRBV20-1 with TRBJ2-1; 14 positions match TRBD2. V lost 6 bases, J lost 9 bases, and 7 bases stayed unmatched. CDR1 DFQATT and CDR2 SNEGSKA come from the germline V gene (reference sequence). CDR3 length: 14 residues. The CDR3 coding sequence is TGCAGTGCAACGACTAGCGGGAGGGCCAGTGAGCAGTTCTTC. This sequence encodes CSATTSGRASEQFF.

This rearrangement joins TRBV20-1 to TRBJ2-7, with TRBD2 identical over 10 bases. Germline-derived CDR1 and CDR2 are DFQATT and SNEGSKA (reference sequence). The CDR3 has 14 amino acids. V shed 3 bases, J shed 4 bases, and the junction held 6 bases outside the gene matches. CDR3 sequence reads: CSASGTSAWYEQYF. The DNA of the CDR3 is TGCAGTGCTAGTGGGACTAGCGCATGGTACGAGCAGTACTTC.

This clonotype occurred a few times. The rearrangement links TRBV9 to TRBJ1-4; maybe TRBD1 (5 bases). Trimming shortened V by 4 bases and J by 5 bases, and 12 bases separated the two germline ends. The CDR3 loop spans 14 amino acids. CDR1 is SGDLS and CDR2 is YYNGEE in the germline V gene. CDR3 in DNA: TGTGCCAGCAGCCTGGGGGAGTTAAATGAAAAACTGTTTTTT. The encoded protein is CASSLGELNEKLFF.

This chain joins TRBV5-1 and TRBJ2-6; D possibly matches TRBD1 or TRBD2 (5 bases each). V was clipped by 2 bases and J by 0 bases, with 12 bases between them. The CDR3 is 17 amino acids. Looked up from germline, CDR1 is SGHRS and CDR2 is YFSETQ. The CDR3 protein is CASSFRGPSSGANVLTF. Written as DNA, the CDR3 is TGCGCCAGCAGCTTCCGGGGACCCAGCTCTGGGGCCAACGTCCTGACTTTC.

A few counts support this clonotype. This sequence joins TRBV4-2 and TRBJ2-1; D is perhaps TRBD2 (5 bases). From germline, CDR1 is LGHNA and CDR2 YNFKEQ. CDR3 length equals 16 residues. V was trimmed by 0 bases and J by 7 bases, leaving 16 bases between them. The chain's CDR3 is CASSQDYTQRRNEQFF. The DNA for the CDR3 is TGTGCCAGCAGCCAAGATTACACGCAGAGGAGGAATGAGCAGTTCTTC.

The rearrangement joins TRBV2 to TRBJ1-5; weak D call: TRBD1 (6 bases). The germline gives CDR1 SNHLY, CDR2 FYNNEI. Trimming left V 6 bases short and J 6 bases short, with 18 bases between. This CDR3 spans 15 amino acids. The CDR3 loop reads CASRAGAVRAQPQHF. The CDR3 nucleotides are TGTGCCAGCAGGGCAGGGGCCGTCCGGGCTCAGCCCCAGCATTTT.

The gene calls are TRBV12-3 or TRBV12-4 and TRBJ2-1; TRBD2 agrees at 8 bases. V was clipped by 6 bases and J by 4 bases; unmatched bases: 8. The CDR3 contains 15 residues. CDR3 DNA sequence: TGTGCCAGCAGAACAGCGGGAGAGACATACAATGAGCAGTTCTTC. It encodes CASRTAGETYNEQFF.

V is TRBV5-1 and J is TRBJ1-1; TRBD1 matches at 7 bases. CDR3 length: 19 residues. From germline, CDR1 is SGHRS and CDR2 YFSETQ. V dropped 0 bases and J dropped 0; count of bases not matched to a gene: 14. This CDR3 is CASSLGGTAINALNTEAFF. The CDR3 region has the DNA TGCGCCAGCAGCTTGGGGGGGACAGCAATTAACGCCTTGAACACTGAAGCTTTCTTT.

In this sample, this clonotype turned up a few times. This chain uses TRBV5-1 with TRBJ2-1, with 11 bases aligning to TRBD2. This CDR3 is built from 20 residues. Germline loops: CDR1 SGHRS, CDR2 YFSETQ. The trim removed 0 bases at V and 3 bases at J, leaving 14 bases unmatched. CDR3: CASSLAPLAGGIMGYNEQFF. The DNA for the CDR3 is TGCGCCAGCAGCTTGGCCCCCCTAGCGGGAGGTATTATGGGCTACAATGAGCAGTTCTTC.

This clonotype was counted at least ten times. The chain links TRBV20-1 to TRBJ2-1, with D possibly matching TRBD2 (6 bases). Trimming removed 6 bases from V and 4 bases from J, with 13 bases in between. The CDR3 spans 13 residues. The V gene's germline CDR1 is DFQATT and CDR2 SNEGSKA (reference sequence). CDR3 in DNA: TGCAGTGCCCCGAACGGGGGTTACAATGAGCAGTTCTTC. It is translated as CSAPNGGYNEQFF.